This T cell receptor beta chain was obtained from a study of spatial heterogeneity in lung cancer. Study-level background: An average of more than ten raw reads was observed per unique TCR and UMI combination.

One entry per CDR3 protein, called by TCRdb with MiXCR from the 5' RACE reads. In the table there are approximately 92,000 distinct CDR3 sequences, roughly 12% of which are singletons. This clonotype was seen at least ten times. The time point was: sample taken at primary tumor resection. A total of some 70 untreated early-stage non-small cell lung cancer patients served as donors. Unsorted tumor, nontumor lung tissue or cryopreserved PBMC supplied the whole RNA. Trimming left V 4 bases short and J 0 bases short, with 7 bases between. The CDR3 loop spans 14 amino acids. Looked up from germline, CDR1 is MNHEY and CDR2 is SVGEGT.

The source of this sequence is a male donor with early-stage non-small cell lung cancer. The chain carries TRBV6-2 or TRBV6-3 and TRBJ1-5, with unresolved D. Source: PBMCs, taken at surgery. CDR3: CASSSGDSNQPQHF. The CDR3 coding sequence is TGTGCCAGCAGTTCTGGAGATAGCAATCAGCCCCAGCATTTT.